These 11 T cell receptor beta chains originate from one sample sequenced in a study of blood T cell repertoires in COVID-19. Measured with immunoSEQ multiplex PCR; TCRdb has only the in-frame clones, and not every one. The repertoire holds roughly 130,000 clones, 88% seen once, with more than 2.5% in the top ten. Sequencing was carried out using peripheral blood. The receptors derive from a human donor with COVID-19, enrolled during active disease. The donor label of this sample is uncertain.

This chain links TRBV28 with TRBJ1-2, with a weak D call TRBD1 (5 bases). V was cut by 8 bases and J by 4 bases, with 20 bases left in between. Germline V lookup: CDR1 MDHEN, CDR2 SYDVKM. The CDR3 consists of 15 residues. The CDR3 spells CASHALSSGVYGYTF. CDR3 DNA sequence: TGTGCCAGCCATGCCCTTTCTTCGGGGGTCTATGGCTACACCTTC.

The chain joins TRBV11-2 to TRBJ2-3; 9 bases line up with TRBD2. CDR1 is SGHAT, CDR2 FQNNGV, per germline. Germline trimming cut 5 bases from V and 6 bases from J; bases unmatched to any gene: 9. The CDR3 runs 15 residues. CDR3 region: CASSLWTSAGDTQYF. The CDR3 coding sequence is TGTGCCAGCAGCCTGTGGACTAGCGCGGGGGATACGCAGTATTTT.

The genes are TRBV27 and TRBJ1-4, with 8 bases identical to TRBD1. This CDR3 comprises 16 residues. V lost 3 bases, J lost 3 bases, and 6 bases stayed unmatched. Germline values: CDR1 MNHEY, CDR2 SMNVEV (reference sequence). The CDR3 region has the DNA TGTGCCAGCAGTTTGGACAGGGCAATGGCTAATGAAAAACTGTTTTTT. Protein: CASSLDRAMANEKLFF.

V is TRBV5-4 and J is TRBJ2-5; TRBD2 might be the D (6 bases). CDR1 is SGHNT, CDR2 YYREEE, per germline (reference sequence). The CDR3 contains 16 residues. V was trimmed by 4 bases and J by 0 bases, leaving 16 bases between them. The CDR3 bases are TGTGCCAGCAGCAAGGACCCTAGCGCCAACCAAGAGACCCAGTACTTC. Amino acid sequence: CASSKDPSANQETQYF.

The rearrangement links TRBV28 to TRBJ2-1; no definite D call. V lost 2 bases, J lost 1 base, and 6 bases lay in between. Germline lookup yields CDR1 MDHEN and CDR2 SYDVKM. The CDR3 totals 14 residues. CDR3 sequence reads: CASSLKPSYNEQFF. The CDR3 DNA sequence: TGTGCCAGCAGTTTAAAGCCTTCCTACAATGAGCAGTTCTTC.

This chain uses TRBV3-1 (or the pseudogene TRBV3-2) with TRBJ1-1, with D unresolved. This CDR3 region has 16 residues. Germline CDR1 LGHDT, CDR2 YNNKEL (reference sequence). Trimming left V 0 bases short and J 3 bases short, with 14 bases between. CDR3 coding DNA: TGTGCCAGCAGCCAAGAGGCGGGTAGTAAGGACACTGAAGCTTTCTTT. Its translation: CASSQEAGSKDTEAFF.

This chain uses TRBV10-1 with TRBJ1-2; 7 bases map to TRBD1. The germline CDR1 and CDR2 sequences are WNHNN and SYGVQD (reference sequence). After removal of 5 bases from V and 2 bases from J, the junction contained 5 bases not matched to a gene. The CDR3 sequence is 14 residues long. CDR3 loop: CASSPGTVNYGYTF. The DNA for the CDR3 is TGCGCCAGCAGTCCCGGGACAGTCAACTATGGCTACACCTTC.

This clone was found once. The CDR3 loop reads CAISEPLVGGPYNEQFF. The CDR3 DNA sequence: TGTGCCATCAGTGAGCCCCTGGTGGGGGGGCCCTACAATGAGCAGTTCTTC. The chain has TRBV10-3 and TRBJ2-1, with D maybe TRBD2 (7 bases). The CDR3 is 17 amino acids. The V and J ends lost 2 bases and 2 bases respectively, with 16 bases between them. Germline assignment: CDR1 ENHRY and CDR2 SYGVKD.

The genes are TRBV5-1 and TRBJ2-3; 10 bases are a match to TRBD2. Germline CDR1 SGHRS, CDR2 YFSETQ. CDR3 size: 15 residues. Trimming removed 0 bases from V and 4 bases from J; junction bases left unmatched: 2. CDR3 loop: CASSLERGGADTQYF. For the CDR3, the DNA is TGCGCCAGCAGCTTGGAGCGGGGGGGCGCAGATACGCAGTATTTT.

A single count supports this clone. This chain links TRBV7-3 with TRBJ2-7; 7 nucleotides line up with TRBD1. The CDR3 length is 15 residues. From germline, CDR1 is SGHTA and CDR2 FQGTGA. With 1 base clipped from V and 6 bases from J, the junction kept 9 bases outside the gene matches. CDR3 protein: CASSLSGTDSGEQYF. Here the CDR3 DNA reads TGTGCCAGCAGCTTAAGTGGGACAGATTCGGGCGAGCAGTACTTC.

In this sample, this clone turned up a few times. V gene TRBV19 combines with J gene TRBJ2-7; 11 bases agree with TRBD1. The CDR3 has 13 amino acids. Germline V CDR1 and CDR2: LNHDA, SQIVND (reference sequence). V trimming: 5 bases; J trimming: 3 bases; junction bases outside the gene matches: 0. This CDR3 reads CASSGTGGYEQYF. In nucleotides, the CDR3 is TGTGCCAGTAGTGGGACAGGGGGCTACGAGCAGTACTTC.